These T cell receptor beta chains were read from a single sample in a study of blood T cell repertoires in COVID-19. The data were produced by immunoSEQ multiplex PCR, yet TCRdb's version contains in-frame clones alone and is incomplete. The table shows 84,000 or so clones, with 70% to 90% occurring only once. Sequencing was performed on peripheral blood. These TCRs come from a woman of 80 years or more with acute or convalescent COVID-19. Each CDR3 is given with its conserved first and last residue. The D gene is left open where the match is weak. A row's size may be missing; if present it is once, few, many or a size class.

clone_size j_call v_call d_call cdr3_aa cdr3_nt
once TRBJ1-1 TRBV12-3/TRBV12-4 TRBD1 CASSDRVGAFF TGTGCCAGCAGCGACAGGGTCGGAGCTTTCTTT
- TRBJ1-1 TRBV7-9 - CASSLDLGRDTEAFF TGTGCCAGCAGCTTAGACTTAGGGCGGGACACTGAAGCTTTCTTT
- TRBJ1-2 TRBV6-1 TRBD1 CASSDGTGNGYTF TGTGCCAGCAGTGACGGGACAGGGAATGGCTACACCTTC
- TRBJ2-5 TRBV3-1/TRBV3-2 TRBD2 CASSLTGTSGPGTQYF TGTGCCAGCAGCCTTACCGGGACTAGCGGTCCGGGGACCCAGTACTTC
- TRBJ1-1 TRBV20-1 - CSVRANTEAFF TGCAGTGTCAGGGCAAACACTGAAGCTTTCTTT
- TRBJ2-3 TRBV10-3 - CAISGPGTSTDTQYF TGTGCCATCAGTGGTCCGGGAACTAGCACAGATACGCAGTATTTT
- TRBJ2-1 TRBV7-9 - CASSIVSGIYNEQFF TGTGCCAGCAGTATAGTATCGGGAATTTACAATGAGCAGTTCTTC
- TRBJ2-7 TRBV7-2 - CAITTHYYEQYF TGTGCCATCACGACGCACTACTACGAGCAGTACTTC
- TRBJ1-2 TRBV9 TRBD1 CASSAPTGEDYGYTF TGTGCCAGCAGCGCCCCGACAGGGGAAGACTATGGCTACACCTTC
- TRBJ2-5 TRBV6-5 TRBD1 CASSWGQQETQYF TGTGCCAGCAGTTGGGGACAGCAAGAGACCCAGTACTTC
- TRBJ1-4 TRBV7-8 TRBD1 CASSSRTGTNEKLFF TGTGCCAGCAGCTCACGGACAGGAACTAATGAAAAACTGTTTTTT
- TRBJ1-2 TRBV3-1/TRBV3-2 TRBD1 CASRGSGQEYGYTF TGTGCCAGCAGGGGGTCGGGACAGGAGTATGGCTACACCTTC
- TRBJ2-1 TRBV7-2 - CASSLPPEDVKAYNEQFF TGTGCCAGCAGCCTACCACCAGAGGATGTTAAGGCTTACAATGAGCAGTTCTTC
- TRBJ2-7 TRBV29-1 TRBD2 CSVMSGGSSYEQYF TGCAGCGTCATGAGCGGGGGGAGCTCCTACGAGCAGTACTTC
few TRBJ1-5 TRBV2 - CASSGMTGTGNQPQHF TGTGCCAGCAGTGGGATGACAGGAACTGGCAATCAGCCCCAGCATTTT
- TRBJ2-7 TRBV5-1 TRBD1 CASSPGQGRFLEQYF TGCGCCAGCAGCCCCGGACAGGGAAGGTTCCTCGAGCAGTACTTC
- TRBJ2-7 TRBV24-1 - CATSDTGTSYEQYF TGTGCCACCAGTGATACAGGGACGTCCTACGAGCAGTACTTC
- TRBJ1-2 TRBV27 - CASSFDSYGYTF TGTGCCAGCAGTTTTGACAGCTATGGCTACACCTTC
- TRBJ2-1 TRBV5-1 TRBD2 CASSSSVLAGDNEQFF TGCGCCAGCAGCTCGAGCGTACTAGCGGGGGACAATGAGCAGTTCTTC